This T cell receptor (beta chain) emerged from a study of blood T cells in healthy people across ages. The CDR3 spans 16 residues. V trimming: 7 bases; J trimming: 6 bases; junction bases outside the gene matches: 13. CDR1 and CDR2 from the germline V gene are SQVTM and ANQGSEA. A second PCR of 7 to 11 cycles used a sample-barcoded 5' primer and a J-beta primer mix. TCRdb analysed the 5' RACE reads with MiXCR anew, one entry per CDR3 protein. The sample consists of about 650,000 distinct CDR3 sequences, about 34% of them appearing once. Many counts were recorded for this clonotype. This receptor was taken from a woman older than 75 in good health. Sequencing was performed on blood. The chain links TRBV29-1 to TRBJ2-4; TRBD2 aligns across 12 bases. CDR3 nucleotide sequence: TGCAGCGCTAAGGGGTCACTAGCGGGGGGACCAAACATTCAGTACTTC. This encodes CSAKGSLAGGPNIQYF.